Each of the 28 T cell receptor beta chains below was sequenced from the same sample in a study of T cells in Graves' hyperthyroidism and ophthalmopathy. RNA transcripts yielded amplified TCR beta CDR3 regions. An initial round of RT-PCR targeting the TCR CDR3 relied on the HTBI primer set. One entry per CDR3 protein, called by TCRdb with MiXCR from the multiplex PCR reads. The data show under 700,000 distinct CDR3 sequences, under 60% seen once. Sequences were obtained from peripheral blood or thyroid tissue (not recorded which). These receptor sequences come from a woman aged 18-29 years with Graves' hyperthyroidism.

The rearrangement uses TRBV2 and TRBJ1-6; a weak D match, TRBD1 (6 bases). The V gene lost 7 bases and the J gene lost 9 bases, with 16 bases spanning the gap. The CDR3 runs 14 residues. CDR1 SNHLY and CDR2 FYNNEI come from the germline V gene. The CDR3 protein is CASIPGHLGSPLHF. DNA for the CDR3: TGTGCCAGCATTCCGGGACACTTAGGTTCACCCCTCCACTTT.

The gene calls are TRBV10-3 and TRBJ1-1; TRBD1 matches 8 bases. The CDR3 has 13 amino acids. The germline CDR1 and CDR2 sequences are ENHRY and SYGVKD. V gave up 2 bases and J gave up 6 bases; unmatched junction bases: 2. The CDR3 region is CAISETGGSEAFF. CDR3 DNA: TGTGCCATCAGTGAGACAGGGGGTTCTGAAGCTTTCTTT.

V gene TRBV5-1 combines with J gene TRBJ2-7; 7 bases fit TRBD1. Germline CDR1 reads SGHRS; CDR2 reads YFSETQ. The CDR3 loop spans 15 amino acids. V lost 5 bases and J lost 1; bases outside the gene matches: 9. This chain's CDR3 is CASSPSVDRSYEQYF. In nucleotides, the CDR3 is TGCGCCAGCAGTCCCTCGGTGGACAGGTCCTACGAGCAGTACTTC.

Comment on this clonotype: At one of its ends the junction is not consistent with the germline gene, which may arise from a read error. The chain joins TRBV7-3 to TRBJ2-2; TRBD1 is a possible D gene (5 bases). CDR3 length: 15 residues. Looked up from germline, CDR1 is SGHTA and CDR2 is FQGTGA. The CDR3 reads CASSPSRDNTRELFF. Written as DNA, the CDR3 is TGTGCCAGCAGCCCGAGCAGGGATAACACCAGGGAGCTGTTTTTT.

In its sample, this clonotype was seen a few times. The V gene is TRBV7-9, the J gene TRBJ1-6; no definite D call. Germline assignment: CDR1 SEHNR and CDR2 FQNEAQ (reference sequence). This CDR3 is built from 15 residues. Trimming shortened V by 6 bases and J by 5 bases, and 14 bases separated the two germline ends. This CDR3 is CASSLKEADNSPLHF. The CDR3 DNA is TGTGCCAGCAGTCTTAAAGAAGCGGATAATTCACCCCTCCACTTT.

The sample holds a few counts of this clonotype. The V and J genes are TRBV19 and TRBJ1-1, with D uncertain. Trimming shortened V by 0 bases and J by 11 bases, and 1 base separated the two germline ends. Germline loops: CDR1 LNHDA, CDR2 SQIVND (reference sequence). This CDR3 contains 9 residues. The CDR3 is CASSIEAFF. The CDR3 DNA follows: TGTGCCAGTAGTATAGAGGCTTTCTTT.

Written as DNA, the CDR3 is TGTGCCAGCAGCTCCGGTTCCTTTGGTGAAAAACTGTTTTTT. Its protein is CASSSGSFGEKLFF. V usage is TRBV5-6 and J usage is TRBJ1-4; D is unresolved. V was pared by 3 bases and J by 7 bases, with 13 bases between. The CDR3 runs 14 residues. CDR1 is SGHDT and CDR2 is YYEEEE in the germline V gene.

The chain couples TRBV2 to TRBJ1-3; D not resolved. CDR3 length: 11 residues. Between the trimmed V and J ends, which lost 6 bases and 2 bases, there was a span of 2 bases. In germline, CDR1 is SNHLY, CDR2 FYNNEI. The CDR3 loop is CASRAGNTIYF. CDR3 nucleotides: TGTGCCAGCAGGGCTGGAAACACCATATATTTT.

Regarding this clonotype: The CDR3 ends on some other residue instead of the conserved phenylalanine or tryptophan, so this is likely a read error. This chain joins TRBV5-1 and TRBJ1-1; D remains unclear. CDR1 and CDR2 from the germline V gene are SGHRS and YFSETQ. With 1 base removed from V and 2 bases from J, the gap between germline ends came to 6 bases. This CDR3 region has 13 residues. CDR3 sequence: CASSLTANTEAFL. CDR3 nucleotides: TGCGCCAGCAGCTTGACAGCCAACACTGAAGCTTTCCTT.

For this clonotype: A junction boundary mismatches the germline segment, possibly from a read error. This chain's CDR3 is CATAGTSGSTIYF. The CDR3 nucleotides read TGTGCCACCGCAGGGACTTCTGGAAGCACCATATATTTT. The J gene is TRBJ1-3, the V gene TRBV7-9, with D tentatively TRBD1 (5 bases). Germline loops: CDR1 SEHNR, CDR2 FQNEAQ (reference sequence). The CDR3 has 13 amino acids.

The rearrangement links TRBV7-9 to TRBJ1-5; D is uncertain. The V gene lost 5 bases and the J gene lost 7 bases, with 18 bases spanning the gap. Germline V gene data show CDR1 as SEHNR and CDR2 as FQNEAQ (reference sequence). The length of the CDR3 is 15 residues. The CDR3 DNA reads TGTGCCAGCAGCCAAGGTGTATCGGGGAACCAGCCCCAGCATTTT. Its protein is CASSQGVSGNQPQHF. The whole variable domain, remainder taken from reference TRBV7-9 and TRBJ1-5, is DTGVSQNPRHKITKRGQNVTFRCDPISEHNRLYWYRQTLGQGPEFLTYFQNEAQLEKSRLLSDRFSAERPKGSFSTLEIQRTEQGDSAMYLCASSQGVSGNQPQHFGDGTRLSIL.

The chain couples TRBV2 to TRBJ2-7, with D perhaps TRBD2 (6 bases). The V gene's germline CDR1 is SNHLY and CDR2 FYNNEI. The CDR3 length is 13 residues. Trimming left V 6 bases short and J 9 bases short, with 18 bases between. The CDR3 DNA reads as TGTGCCAGCAGGGGCCAAGCCCGGGAGTGGCAGTACTTC. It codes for CASRGQAREWQYF.

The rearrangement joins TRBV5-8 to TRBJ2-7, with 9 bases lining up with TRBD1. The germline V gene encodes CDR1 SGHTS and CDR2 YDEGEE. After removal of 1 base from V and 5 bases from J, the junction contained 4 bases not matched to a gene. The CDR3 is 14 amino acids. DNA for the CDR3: TGTGCCAGCAGCTTGAAGGACAGGGGCCACGAGCAGTACTTC. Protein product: CASSLKDRGHEQYF.

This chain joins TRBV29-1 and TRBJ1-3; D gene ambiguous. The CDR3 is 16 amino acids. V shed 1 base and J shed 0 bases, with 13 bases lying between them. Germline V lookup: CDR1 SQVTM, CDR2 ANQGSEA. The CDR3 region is CSVEAPSSGSGNTIYF. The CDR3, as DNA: TGCAGCGTTGAAGCTCCCTCCAGCGGCTCTGGAAACACCATATATTTT.

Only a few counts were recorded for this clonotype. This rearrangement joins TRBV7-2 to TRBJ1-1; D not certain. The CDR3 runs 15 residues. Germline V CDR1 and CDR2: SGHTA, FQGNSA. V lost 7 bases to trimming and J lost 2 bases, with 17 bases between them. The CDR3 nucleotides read TGTGCCAGCAAGCTTAGAGTTGCAATTAACACTGAAGCTTTCTTT. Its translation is CASKLRVAINTEAFF.

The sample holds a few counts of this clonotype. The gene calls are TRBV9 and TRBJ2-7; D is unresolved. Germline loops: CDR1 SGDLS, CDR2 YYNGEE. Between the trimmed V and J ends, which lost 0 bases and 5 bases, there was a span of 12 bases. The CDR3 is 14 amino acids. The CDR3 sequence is CASSVGTVRDEQYF. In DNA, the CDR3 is TGTGCCAGCAGCGTAGGGACGGTTCGAGACGAGCAGTACTTC. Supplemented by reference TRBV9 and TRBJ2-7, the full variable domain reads DSGVTQTPKHLITATGQRVTLRCSPRSGDLSVYWYQQSLDQGLQFLIQYYNGEERAKGNILERFSAQQFPDLHSELNLSSLELGDSALYFCASSVGTVRDEQYFGPGTRLTVT.

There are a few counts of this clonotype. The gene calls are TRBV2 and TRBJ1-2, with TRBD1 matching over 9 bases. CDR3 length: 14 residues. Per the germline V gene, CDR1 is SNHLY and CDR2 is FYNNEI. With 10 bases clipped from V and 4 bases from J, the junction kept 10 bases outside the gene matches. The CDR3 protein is CAKIRDREPYGYTF. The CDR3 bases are TGTGCCAAAATCCGGGACAGGGAGCCCTATGGCTACACCTTC.

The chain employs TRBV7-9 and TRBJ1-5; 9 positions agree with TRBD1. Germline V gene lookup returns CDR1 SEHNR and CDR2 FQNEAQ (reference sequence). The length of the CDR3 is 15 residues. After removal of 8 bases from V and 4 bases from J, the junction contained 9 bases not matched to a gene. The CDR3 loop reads CASSPTGQGNQPQHF. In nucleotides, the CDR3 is TGTGCCAGCTCACCCACAGGACAGGGGAATCAGCCCCAGCATTTT. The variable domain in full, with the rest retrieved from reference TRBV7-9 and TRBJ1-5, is DTGVSQNPRHKITKRGQNVTFRCDPISEHNRLYWYRQTLGQGPEFLTYFQNEAQLEKSRLLSDRFSAERPKGSFSTLEIQRTEQGDSAMYLCASSPTGQGNQPQHFGDGTRLSIL.

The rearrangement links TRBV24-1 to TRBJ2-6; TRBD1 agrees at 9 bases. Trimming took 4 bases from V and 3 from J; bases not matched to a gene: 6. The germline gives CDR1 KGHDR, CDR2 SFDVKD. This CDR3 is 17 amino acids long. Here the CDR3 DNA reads TGTGCCACCAGTGACGGACAGGGGCTGAGTGGGGCCAACGTCCTGACTTTC. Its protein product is CATSDGQGLSGANVLTF.

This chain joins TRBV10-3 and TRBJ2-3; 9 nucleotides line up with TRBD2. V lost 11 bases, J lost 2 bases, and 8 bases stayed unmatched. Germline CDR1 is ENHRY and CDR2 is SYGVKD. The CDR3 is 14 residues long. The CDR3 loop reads CAASRLADTDTQYF. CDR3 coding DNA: TGTGCCGCTTCGAGACTAGCGGACACAGATACGCAGTATTTT.

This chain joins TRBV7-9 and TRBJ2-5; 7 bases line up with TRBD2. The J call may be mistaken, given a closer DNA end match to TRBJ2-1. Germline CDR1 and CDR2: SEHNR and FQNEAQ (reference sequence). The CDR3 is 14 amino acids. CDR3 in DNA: TGTGCCAGCAGGCGGGGAGGGGTCCAAGAGACCCAGTTCTTC. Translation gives CASRRGGVQETQFF.

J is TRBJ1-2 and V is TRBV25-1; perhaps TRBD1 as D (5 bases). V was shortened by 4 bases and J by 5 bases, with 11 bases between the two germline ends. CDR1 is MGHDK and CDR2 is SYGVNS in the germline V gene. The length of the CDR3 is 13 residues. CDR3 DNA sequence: TGTGCCAGCAGTGCTTCAGGGCAATATGGCTACACCTTC. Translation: CASSASGQYGYTF.

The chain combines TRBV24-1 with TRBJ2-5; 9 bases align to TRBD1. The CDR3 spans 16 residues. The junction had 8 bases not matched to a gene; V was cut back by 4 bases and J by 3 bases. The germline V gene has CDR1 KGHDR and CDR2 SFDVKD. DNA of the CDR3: TGTGCCACCAGTGACGTCGGAGGGACAGGGAAAGAGACCCAGTACTTC. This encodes CATSDVGGTGKETQYF.

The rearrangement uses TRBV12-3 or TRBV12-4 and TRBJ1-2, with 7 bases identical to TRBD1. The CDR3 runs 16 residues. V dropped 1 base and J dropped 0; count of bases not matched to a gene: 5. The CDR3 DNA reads TGTGCCAGCAGTTTAGGATGGGGGACAGCTAACTATGGCTACACCTTC. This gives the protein CASSLGWGTANYGYTF.

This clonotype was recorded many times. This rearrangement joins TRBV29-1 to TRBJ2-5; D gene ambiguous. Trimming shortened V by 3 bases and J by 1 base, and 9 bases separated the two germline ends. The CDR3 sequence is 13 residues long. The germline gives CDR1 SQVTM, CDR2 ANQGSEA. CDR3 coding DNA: TGCAGCGTTGAGGATACACGCCAAGAGACCCAGTACTTC. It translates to CSVEDTRQETQYF.

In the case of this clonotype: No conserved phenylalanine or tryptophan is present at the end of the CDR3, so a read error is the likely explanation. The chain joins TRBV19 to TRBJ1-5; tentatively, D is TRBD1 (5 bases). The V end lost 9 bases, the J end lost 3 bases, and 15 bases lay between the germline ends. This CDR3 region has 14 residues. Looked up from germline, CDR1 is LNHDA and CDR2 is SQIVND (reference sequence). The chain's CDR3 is CASSLMGVNQPQHL. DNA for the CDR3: TGTGCCAGCAGCTTGATGGGGGTCAATCAGCCCCAGCATCTT.

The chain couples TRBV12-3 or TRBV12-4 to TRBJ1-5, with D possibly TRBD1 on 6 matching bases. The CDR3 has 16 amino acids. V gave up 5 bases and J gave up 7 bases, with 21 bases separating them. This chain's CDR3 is CASSTQGGGLGQPQHF. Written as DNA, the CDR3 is TGTGCCAGCAGTACACAAGGAGGGGGACTGGGGCAGCCCCAGCATTTT.

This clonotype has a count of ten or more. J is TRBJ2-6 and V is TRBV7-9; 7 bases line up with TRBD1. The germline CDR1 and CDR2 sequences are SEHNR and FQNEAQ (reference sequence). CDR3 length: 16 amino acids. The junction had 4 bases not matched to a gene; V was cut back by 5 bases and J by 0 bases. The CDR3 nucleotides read TGTGCCAGCAGCCAAGGACAGGACTCTGGGGCCAACGTCCTGACTTTC. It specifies CASSQGQDSGANVLTF. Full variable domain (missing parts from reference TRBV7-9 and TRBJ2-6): DTGVSQNPRHKITKRGQNVTFRCDPISEHNRLYWYRQTLGQGPEFLTYFQNEAQLEKSRLLSDRFSAERPKGSFSTLEIQRTEQGDSAMYLCASSQGQDSGANVLTFGAGSRLTVL.